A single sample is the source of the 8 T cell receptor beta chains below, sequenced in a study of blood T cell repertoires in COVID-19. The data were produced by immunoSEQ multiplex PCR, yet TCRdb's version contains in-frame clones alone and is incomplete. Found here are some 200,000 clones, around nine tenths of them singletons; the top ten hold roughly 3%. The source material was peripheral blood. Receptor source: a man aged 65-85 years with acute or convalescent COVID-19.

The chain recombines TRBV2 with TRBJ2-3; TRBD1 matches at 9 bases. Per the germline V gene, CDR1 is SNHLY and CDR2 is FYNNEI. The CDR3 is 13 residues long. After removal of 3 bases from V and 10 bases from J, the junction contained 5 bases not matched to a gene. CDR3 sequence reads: CASSDTGGSAQYF. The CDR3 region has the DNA TGTGCCAGCAGTGATACAGGGGGCTCCGCGCAGTATTTT.

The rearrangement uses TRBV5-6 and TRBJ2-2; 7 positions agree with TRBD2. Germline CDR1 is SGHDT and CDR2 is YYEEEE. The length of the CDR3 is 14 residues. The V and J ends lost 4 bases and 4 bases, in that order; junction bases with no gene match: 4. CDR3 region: CASSAGLPTGELFF. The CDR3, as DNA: TGTGCCAGCAGCGCGGGACTACCCACCGGGGAGCTGTTTTTT.

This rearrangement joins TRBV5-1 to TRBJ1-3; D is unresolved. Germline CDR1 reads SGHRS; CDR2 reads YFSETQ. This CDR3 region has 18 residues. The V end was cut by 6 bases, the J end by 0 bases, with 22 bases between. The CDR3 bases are TGCGCCAGCACTACCTCGGGAATACAATATGGCTCTGGAAACACCATATATTTT. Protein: CASTTSGIQYGSGNTIYF.

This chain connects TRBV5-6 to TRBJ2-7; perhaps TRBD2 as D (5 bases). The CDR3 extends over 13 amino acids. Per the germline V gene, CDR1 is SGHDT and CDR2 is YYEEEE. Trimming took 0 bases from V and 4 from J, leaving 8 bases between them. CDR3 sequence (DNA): TGTGCCAGCAGCTTGGAGCGGAGTTACGAGCAGTACTTC. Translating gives CASSLERSYEQYF. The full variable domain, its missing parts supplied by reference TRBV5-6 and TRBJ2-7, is DAGVTQSPTHLIKTRGQQVTLRCSPKSGHDTVSWYQQALGQGPQFIFQYYEEEERQRGNFPDRFSGHQFPNYSSELNVNALLLGDSALYLCASSLERSYEQYFGPGTRLTVT.

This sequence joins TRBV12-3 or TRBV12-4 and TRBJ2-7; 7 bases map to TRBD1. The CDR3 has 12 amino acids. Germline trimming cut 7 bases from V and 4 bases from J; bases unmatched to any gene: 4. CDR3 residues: CASTLTGYEQYF. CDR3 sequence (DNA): TGTGCCAGCACCCTGACAGGGTACGAGCAGTACTTC.

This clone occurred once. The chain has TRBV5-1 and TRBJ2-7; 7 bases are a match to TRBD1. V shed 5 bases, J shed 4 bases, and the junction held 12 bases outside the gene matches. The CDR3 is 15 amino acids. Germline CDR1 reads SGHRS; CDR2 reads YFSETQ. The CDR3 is CASSQYDRELYEQYF. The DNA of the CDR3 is TGCGCCAGCAGTCAATACGACAGGGAACTATACGAGCAGTACTTC.

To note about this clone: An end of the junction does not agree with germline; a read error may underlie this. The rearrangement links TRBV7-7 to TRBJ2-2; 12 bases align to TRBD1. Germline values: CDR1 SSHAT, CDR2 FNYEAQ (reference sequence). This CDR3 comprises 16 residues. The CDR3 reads CASSAGDRGPAGELFF. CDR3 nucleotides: TGTGCTAGCAGCGCAGGGGACAGGGGGCCTGCCGGGGAGCTGTTTTTT.

The CDR3 region is CASSRGTGKMGGYTF. The CDR3, as DNA: TGTGCCAGCAGTAGAGGGACAGGAAAGATGGGGGGCTACACCTTC. The chain couples TRBV2 to TRBJ1-2, with 8 bases aligning to TRBD1. With V trimmed by 5 bases and J by 8 bases, 13 bases remained unmatched. The V gene's germline CDR1 is SNHLY and CDR2 FYNNEI. The CDR3 is made up of 15 amino acids.